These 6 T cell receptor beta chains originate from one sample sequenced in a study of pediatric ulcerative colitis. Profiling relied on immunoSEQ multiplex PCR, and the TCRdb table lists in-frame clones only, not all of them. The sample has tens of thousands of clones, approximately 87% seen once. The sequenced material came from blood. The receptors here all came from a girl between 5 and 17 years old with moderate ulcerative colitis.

The CDR3 loop reads CASGTGTAYEQYF. The CDR3 DNA is TGTGCCAGCGGAACCGGGACAGCCTACGAGCAGTACTTC. The chain combines TRBV2 with TRBJ2-7; 7 bases align to TRBD1. Germline loops: CDR1 SNHLY, CDR2 FYNNEI. The CDR3 contains 13 residues. The V gene end was trimmed by 8 bases and the J gene end by 2 bases; junction bases not matched to a gene: 6.

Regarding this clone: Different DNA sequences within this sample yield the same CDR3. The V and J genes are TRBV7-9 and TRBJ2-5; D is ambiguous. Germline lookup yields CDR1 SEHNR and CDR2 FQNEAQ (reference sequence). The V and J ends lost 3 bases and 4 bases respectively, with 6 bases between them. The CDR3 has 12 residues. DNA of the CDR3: TGTGCCAGCAGCTTGGGTCCAGAGACCCAGTACTTC. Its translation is CASSLGPETQYF.

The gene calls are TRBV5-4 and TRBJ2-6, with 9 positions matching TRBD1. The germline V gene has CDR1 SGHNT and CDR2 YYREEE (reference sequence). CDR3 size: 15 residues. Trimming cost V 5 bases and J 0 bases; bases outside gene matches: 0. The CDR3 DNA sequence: TGTGCCAGCAGGACAGGGGGCTCTGGGGCCAACGTCCTGACTTTC. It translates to CASRTGGSGANVLTF.

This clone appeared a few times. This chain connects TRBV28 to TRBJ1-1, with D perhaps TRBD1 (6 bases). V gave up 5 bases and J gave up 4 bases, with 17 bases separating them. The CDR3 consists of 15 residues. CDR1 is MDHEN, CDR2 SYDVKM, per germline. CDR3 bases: TGTGCCAGCAGTCCAACACGCCAGGGGAGCACTGAAGCTTTCTTT. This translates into CASSPTRQGSTEAFF.

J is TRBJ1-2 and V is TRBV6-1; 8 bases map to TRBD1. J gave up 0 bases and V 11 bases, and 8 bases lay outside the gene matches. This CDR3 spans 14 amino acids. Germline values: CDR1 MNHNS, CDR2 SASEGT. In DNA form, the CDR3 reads TGTGCCTCAGGGGGCCGGCCGGCTAACTATGGCTACACCTTC. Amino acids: CASGGRPANYGYTF.

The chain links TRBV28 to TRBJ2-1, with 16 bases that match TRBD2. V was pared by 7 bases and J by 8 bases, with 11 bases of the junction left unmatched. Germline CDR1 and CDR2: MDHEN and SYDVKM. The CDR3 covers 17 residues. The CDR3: CASTHSRGLAGGDEQFF. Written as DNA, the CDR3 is TGTGCCAGCACCCACTCCCGGGGACTAGCGGGAGGGGATGAGCAGTTCTTC.